This TCR beta chain emerged from a study of monozygotic twins with inflammatory bowel disease. The CDR3 spans 13 residues. CDR1 WSHSY and CDR2 SAAADI come from the germline V gene. Via template switching, UMIs carrying a 6-nucleotide sample barcode were introduced. TCRdb re-called the 5' RACE reads; one entry per CDR3 protein, DNA not given. The sample has a few hundred thousand distinct CDR3 sequences. The genes are TRBV10-2 and TRBJ1-1. The receptor's source is a human donor with ulcerative colitis or Crohn's disease, or a healthy co-twin of an affected twin (not recorded which). Sequencing was done on a sample of blood. CDR3 sequence reads: CASSDPMDTEAFF.